The rows below give T cell receptor beta chains drawn from one sample of a study of cytomegalovirus exposure and HLA in healthy donors. Only in-frame clones appear in the TCRdb table, and some are missing; sequencing was by immunoSEQ multiplex PCR. Altogether about 120,000 clones are present, approximately 80% being singletons, with the ten largest covering about 4.9%. The sample was PBMCs. Source of these receptors: a middle-aged man in good health and CMV-seropositive. CDR3s include the opening cysteine and the closing phenylalanine or tryptophan. The D gene is left open where the match is weak. The listing skips clone size in some rows; elsewhere it reads once, few, many or a size class.

J gene: TRBJ2-3
D gene: .
clone size: .
V gene: TRBV9
CDR3 DNA: TGTGCCAGCAGCTCCTACCATACGCAGTATTTT
CDR3 protein: CASSSYHTQYF

J gene: TRBJ2-5
D gene: .
clone size: .
V gene: TRBV7-6
CDR3 DNA: TGTGCCAGCAGCTTAATGACAAACCAAGAGACCCAGTACTTC
CDR3 protein: CASSLMTNQETQYF

J gene: TRBJ2-4
D gene: TRBD1
clone size: .
V gene: TRBV28
CDR3 DNA: TGTGCCAGCAGTACCCGACAGGGCGAAAACATTCAGTACTTC
CDR3 protein: CASSTRQGENIQYF

J gene: TRBJ2-4
D gene: .
clone size: .
V gene: TRBV7-9
CDR3 DNA: TGTGCCAGCACCCGAGAGGGCGGACGGGGGAGGATGTACTTC
CDR3 protein: CASTREGGRGRMYF

J gene: TRBJ2-3
D gene: .
clone size: .
V gene: TRBV7-6
CDR3 DNA: TGTGCCAGCAGCCCCGGAGGGAACACAGATACGCAGTATTTT
CDR3 protein: CASSPGGNTDTQYF

J gene: TRBJ2-7
D gene: TRBD2
clone size: .
V gene: TRBV6-1
CDR3 DNA: TGTGCCAGCAGTGACTTGGCGGGAGCGAACGAGCAGTACTTC
CDR3 protein: CASSDLAGANEQYF

J gene: TRBJ2-7
D gene: TRBD1
clone size: .
V gene: TRBV19
CDR3 DNA: TGTGCCAGCAGCACGGGACAGGGCCCCTACGAGCAGTACTTC
CDR3 protein: CASSTGQGPYEQYF

J gene: TRBJ2-3
D gene: TRBD1
clone size: few
V gene: TRBV6-4
CDR3 DNA: TGTGCCAGCAGTGAAGGACAGGTCACAGATACGCAGTATTTT
CDR3 protein: CASSEGQVTDTQYF

J gene: TRBJ2-3
D gene: TRBD2
clone size: few
V gene: TRBV9
CDR3 DNA: TGTGCCAGCAGCGTAGGCCCGGGGGGCGGGGGGTGGACAGATACGCAGTATTTT
CDR3 protein: CASSVGPGGGGWTDTQYF

J gene: TRBJ2-1
D gene: .
clone size: .
V gene: TRBV5-1
CDR3 DNA: TGCGCCAGCTGCACCGGGACACTTACTAACAATGAGCAGTTCTTC
CDR3 protein: CASCTGTLTNNEQFF

J gene: TRBJ1-2
D gene: TRBD1
clone size: .
V gene: TRBV4-3
CDR3 DNA: TGCGCCAGCAGCCAAACTTACAGGGGACCCTATGGCTACACCTTC
CDR3 protein: CASSQTYRGPYGYTF

J gene: TRBJ1-5
D gene: .
clone size: .
V gene: TRBV28
CDR3 DNA: TGTGCCAGCAGTTTGGCAGGGGCGGATCAGCCCCAGCATTTT
CDR3 protein: CASSLAGADQPQHF

J gene: TRBJ2-6
D gene: .
clone size: .
V gene: TRBV10-2
CDR3 DNA: TGCGCCAGCAGGGAGGCGGTGGATCCTGGGGCCAACGTCCTGACTTTC
CDR3 protein: CASREAVDPGANVLTF

J gene: TRBJ1-3
D gene: .
clone size: .
V gene: TRBV5-1
CDR3 DNA: TGCGCCAGCAGTCCGGGAAACACCATATATTTT
CDR3 protein: CASSPGNTIYF

J gene: TRBJ2-3
D gene: TRBD2
clone size: .
V gene: TRBV2
CDR3 DNA: TGTGCCAGCAGTCTAGCGGGAGTGGCAGATACGCAGTATTTT
CDR3 protein: CASSLAGVADTQYF

J gene: TRBJ1-1
D gene: TRBD1
clone size: .
V gene: TRBV5-1
CDR3 DNA: TGCGCCAGCAGCTTGGGACAGGGGGCGCAGACTGAAGCTTTCTTT
CDR3 protein: CASSLGQGAQTEAFF

J gene: TRBJ2-1
D gene: .
clone size: .
V gene: TRBV30
CDR3 DNA: TGTGCCTGGAGTGTAGGTAGTAGCGGCAATGAGCAGTTCTTC
CDR3 protein: CAWSVGSSGNEQFF

J gene: TRBJ2-1
D gene: TRBD1
clone size: .
V gene: TRBV6-6
CDR3 DNA: TGTGCCAGCACCCTCCGGGGACAGGGGCTGTACAATGAGCAGTTCTTC
CDR3 protein: CASTLRGQGLYNEQFF

J gene: TRBJ1-4
D gene: .
clone size: .
V gene: TRBV7-2
CDR3 DNA: TGTGCCAGCAGCTTAGAATTTGGGGGGGGACTGTTTTTT
CDR3 protein: CASSLEFGGGLFF

J gene: TRBJ1-1
D gene: .
clone size: .
V gene: TRBV11-2
CDR3 DNA: TGTGCCAGCAGCCTAACGCGCGGGGGTGGCGAAGCTTTCTTT
CDR3 protein: CASSLTRGGGEAFF

J gene: TRBJ1-1
D gene: .
clone size: .
V gene: TRBV28
CDR3 DNA: TGTGCCAGCAGTTCCCCTACTGAAGCTTTCTTT
CDR3 protein: CASSSPTEAFF

J gene: TRBJ2-3
D gene: .
clone size: .
V gene: TRBV5-4
CDR3 DNA: TGTGCCAGCAGCTTGGGGACTACCACAGATACGCAGTATTTT
CDR3 protein: CASSLGTTTDTQYF

J gene: TRBJ1-1
D gene: TRBD1
clone size: .
V gene: TRBV28
CDR3 DNA: TGTGCCAGCAGTGGACAGGGGAGGGTTGAAGCTTTCTTT
CDR3 protein: CASSGQGRVEAFF

J gene: TRBJ2-3
D gene: TRBD1
clone size: few
V gene: TRBV29-1
CDR3 DNA: TGCAGCGTTGGGGGACAGTACACAGATACGCAGTATTTT
CDR3 protein: CSVGGQYTDTQYF

J gene: TRBJ2-1
D gene: .
clone size: few
V gene: TRBV6-1
CDR3 DNA: TGTGCCAGCAGTGACGGGGTTCTCTACAATGAGCAGTTCTTC
CDR3 protein: CASSDGVLYNEQFF

J gene: TRBJ1-4
D gene: .
clone size: .
V gene: TRBV7-9
CDR3 DNA: TGTGCCAGCAGCTTAATTCAGGGGCAGTCGGAAAAACTGTTTTTT
CDR3 protein: CASSLIQGQSEKLFF

J gene: TRBJ2-7
D gene: TRBD1
clone size: .
V gene: TRBV4-2
CDR3 DNA: TGTGCCAGCAGCCAGGGTACAGGGGGTTCCTACGAGCAGTACTTC
CDR3 protein: CASSQGTGGSYEQYF

J gene: TRBJ1-3
D gene: .
clone size: .
V gene: TRBV9
CDR3 DNA: TGTGCCAGCAGCGTAGGGGGGGCTGGAAACACCATATATTTT
CDR3 protein: CASSVGGAGNTIYF

J gene: TRBJ1-4
D gene: TRBD1
clone size: .
V gene: TRBV5-1
CDR3 DNA: TGCGCCAGCAGCTTGGGTGACAGGGGGGGGAATGAAAAACTGTTTTTT
CDR3 protein: CASSLGDRGGNEKLFF

J gene: TRBJ1-1
D gene: .
clone size: .
V gene: TRBV28
CDR3 DNA: TGTGCCAGTATCGGGGGGGGGCAGGGTCGAGCTTTCTTT
CDR3 protein: CASIGGGQGRAFF

J gene: TRBJ1-1
D gene: .
clone size: .
V gene: TRBV10-2
CDR3 DNA: TGCGCCAGCGGGGGGGACTGGGTCCGGACTGAAGCTTTCTTT
CDR3 protein: CASGGDWVRTEAFF